The entry below describes one T cell receptor (beta chain). Its antigen remains unidentified. This clone may be a read error of a much larger clone one base away. The sample comes from a study of T-cell memory formation after mild COVID-19. Study-level background: TCR clusters showed largely donor specificity. Overall study results and limits: Second-wave clones reaching peak frequency on day 37 lacked confirmed SARS-CoV-2 specificity. Clones shrinking from day 15 to 85 showed even CD4/CD8 mixes; later expanders tilted CD4+.

Trimming removed 4 bases at V and 0 bases at J, with 8 bases between. CDR3 length: 13 amino acids. The germline V gene encodes CDR1 GTSNPN and CDR2 SVGIG (reference sequence). Constant-segment-primed 5'RACE gave TCR alpha and TCR beta cDNA libraries with sample barcodes and UMIs. TCRdb called the 5' RACE reads again in MiXCR, with one record for every CDR3 protein. The sample lists 450,000 to 700,000 distinct CDR3 sequences, roughly 17% occurring once. Sequences were obtained from PBMCs or a T cell subset sorted from them (not recorded which). This TCR was sampled from an adult woman who had mild COVID-19 (a few samples of this study predate the infection). Cell type and time point are not known. This chain uses TRBV30 with TRBJ2-3; possibly TRBD2 for D (5 bases). The CDR3 sequence: CAWTKRSTDTQYF. CDR3 DNA: TGTGCCTGGACCAAGCGGAGCACAGATACGCAGTATTTT.